The 26 T cell receptor beta chains presented below share a single source sample, sequenced in a study of T cells after yellow fever vaccination. TCRdb reprocessed the 5' RACE reads via MiXCR and lists one record per CDR3 protein. The profile shows roughly 150,000 distinct CDR3 sequences, 6% to 7.5% of them singletons. Sequenced here: CD4+ T cells sorted from PBMCs, sampled 4 to 6 days after the first yellow fever vaccination. These receptors were collected from a man aged 18-30 years who received the YFV17D yellow fever vaccine.

In this sample, this clonotype turned up a few times. This chain uses TRBV24-1 with TRBJ1-2; D not certain. This CDR3 is 12 amino acids long. The ends were cut back, 10 bases at V and 6 bases at J, with 14 bases in the middle. Germline CDR1 is KGHDR and CDR2 is SFDVKD. CDR3 sequence (DNA): TGTGCCACAGAAGACCTGGGAGATGGCTACACCTTC. It is translated as CATEDLGDGYTF.

In its sample, this clonotype was seen many times. The rearrangement uses TRBV7-6 and TRBJ2-2, with D possibly being TRBD2 (5 bases). Trimming shortened V by 1 base and J by 2 bases, and 14 bases separated the two germline ends. CDR1 and CDR2 from the germline V gene are SGHVS and FNYEAQ. This CDR3 is 17 amino acids long. The CDR3: CASSLVSGQLNTGELFF. The CDR3 coding sequence is TGTGCCAGCAGCTTAGTAAGCGGTCAGCTAAACACCGGGGAGCTGTTTTTT.

This clonotype was observed many times. This chain uses TRBV14 with TRBJ2-7; D is tentatively TRBD1 or TRBD2 (5 bases each). The germline V and J ends were trimmed by 1 base and 8 bases, with 12 bases remaining between them. This CDR3 comprises 13 residues. The V gene's germline CDR1 is SGHDN and CDR2 FVKESK. As DNA, the CDR3 is TGTGCCAGCAGCCAAGGAATCGGGGCCAAGCAGTACGTC. Amino acid sequence: CASSQGIGAKQYV.

The chain combines TRBV5-1 with TRBJ1-1; D is ambiguous. Trimming cost V 5 bases and J 4 bases, with 15 bases left between them. Germline CDR1 is SGHRS and CDR2 is YFSETQ. The CDR3 totals 14 residues. This CDR3 reads CASRTLEGSTEAFF. Written as DNA, the CDR3 is TGCGCCAGCAGGACACTTGAGGGTAGCACTGAAGCTTTCTTT.

As to this clonotype: A read error may explain this, as a much larger clone is one base away. Here the CDR3 DNA reads TGCGCCAGCAGCTTACCTACAGGGAGCGTAAGAGAGGCCCAGTACTTC. Translated, it gives CASSLPTGSVREAQYF. The chain recombines TRBV5-1 with TRBJ2-5; a possible D gene is TRBD1 (6 bases). CDR3 length equals 16 residues. The germline CDR1 and CDR2 sequences are SGHRS and YFSETQ. The full variable domain, with the rest looked up from reference TRBV5-1 and TRBJ2-5, is KAGVTQTPRYLIKTRGQQVTLSCSPISGHRSVSWYQQTPGQGLQFLFEYFSETQRNKGNFPGRFSGRQFSNSRSEMNVSTLELGDSALYLCASSLPTGSVREAQYFGPGTRLLVL.

There are a few counts of this clonotype. The chain uses TRBV19 and TRBJ2-5, with D possibly matching TRBD2 (6 bases). Trimming removed 3 bases at V and 5 bases at J, with 19 bases between. CDR1 and CDR2 (germline): LNHDA, SQIVND (reference sequence). This CDR3 spans 16 amino acids. In nucleotides, the CDR3 is TGTGCCAGTAGTATCGCGAAACGGGGTGCGGGGGAGACCCAGTACTTC. Amino acids: CASSIAKRGAGETQYF.

This clonotype was recorded a few times. The chain recombines TRBV7-3 with TRBJ2-7; 8 positions match TRBD1. Trimming took 0 bases from V and 4 from J; bases not matched to a gene: 17. Germline CDR1 reads SGHTA; CDR2 reads FQGTGA. The CDR3 is made up of 19 amino acids. DNA of the CDR3: TGTGCCAGCAGCTTAACGGACCTTTGGAGGACAGGGATGATATACGAGCAGTACGTC. Its translation: CASSLTDLWRTGMIYEQYV.

This clonotype has more than one count but fewer than ten. The chain links TRBV6-6 to TRBJ1-1, with a weak D call TRBD1 (5 bases). The germline V gene encodes CDR1 MNHNY and CDR2 SVGAGI (reference sequence). Deletions cut 0 bases from V and 11 bases from J, with 10 bases between. The CDR3 covers 12 residues. CDR3 sequence reads: CASSYSTVGAFF. Written as DNA, the CDR3 is TGTGCCAGCAGTTACTCGACAGTCGGGGCTTTCTTT.

The chain joins TRBV9 to TRBJ2-3; D uncertain. The germline V gene has CDR1 SGDLS and CDR2 YYNGEE. The CDR3 length is 16 residues. Trimming shortened V by 0 bases and J by 0 bases, and 11 bases separated the two germline ends. CDR3 DNA: TGTGCCAGCAGCGTAGATGGAATCTCTAGCACAGATACGCAGTATTTT. Translation gives CASSVDGISSTDTQYF.

With respect to this clonotype: This clone may be a read error of a much larger clone one base away. This rearrangement joins TRBV3-1 to TRBJ2-5; TRBD1 agrees at 7 bases. The CDR3 is 15 residues long. Germline V gene lookup returns CDR1 LGHDT and CDR2 YNNKEL (reference sequence). This chain's CDR3 is CPSSPRTQGGETQYF. In DNA form, the CDR3 reads TGTCCCAGCAGCCCCCGGACTCAAGGGGGCGAGACCCAGTACTTC.

CDR3 nucleotide sequence: TGTGCCAGTAGTAACGGGGAGTACAATGAGCAGTTCTTC. It yields the protein CASSNGEYNEQFF. V usage is TRBV19 and J usage is TRBJ2-1, with D tentatively TRBD2 (5 bases). V was clipped by 4 bases and J by 4 bases, with 8 bases between them. CDR3 length equals 13 residues. CDR1 LNHDA and CDR2 SQIVND come from the germline V gene (reference sequence).

This clonotype was observed at least ten times. The rearrangement joins TRBV5-1 to TRBJ2-5; 10 nucleotides agree with TRBD2. The junction had 5 bases not matched to a gene; V was cut back by 4 bases and J by 2 bases. Germline assignment: CDR1 SGHRS and CDR2 YFSETQ. CDR3 size: 15 residues. Written as DNA, the CDR3 is TGCGCCAGCAGCGCTAGCGGGGGAAAACAAGAGACCCAGTACTTC. This codes for CASSASGGKQETQYF.

The table lists this clonotype with many counts. V usage is TRBV5-4 and J usage is TRBJ2-5; 12 bases agree with TRBD2. There are 15 residues in the CDR3. V shed 4 bases, J shed 5 bases, and the junction held 6 bases outside the gene matches. CDR1 and CDR2 from the germline V gene are SGHNT and YYREEE (reference sequence). CDR3 in DNA: TGTGCCAGCAGCCTGAGACTAGCGGGGGATGAGACCCAGTACTTC. As protein: CASSLRLAGDETQYF.

This clonotype was picked up many times. The chain uses TRBV20-1 and TRBJ2-2; tentatively, D is TRBD1 (8 bases). CDR3 length: 15 residues. From germline, CDR1 is DFQATT and CDR2 SNEGSKA (reference sequence). V was pared by 1 base and J by 5 bases, with 14 bases between. CDR3 protein: CSARVNRGGTGELFF. CDR3 coding DNA: TGCAGTGCTAGAGTTAACAGGGGGGGGACCGGGGAGCTGTTTTTT.

This clonotype was found a few times. The V call is TRBV7-9, the J call TRBJ2-1; the D gene is possibly TRBD2 (5 bases). The CDR3 runs 16 residues. CDR1 is SEHNR and CDR2 is FQNEAQ in the germline V gene (reference sequence). V shed 5 bases and J shed 6 bases, with 20 bases lying between them. CDR3: CASSPPPAVALNEQFF. The CDR3 bases are TGTGCCAGCAGCCCCCCCCCAGCGGTCGCGCTCAATGAGCAGTTCTTC.

This clonotype was found many times. The chain has TRBV11-2 and TRBJ2-3, with 15 bases lining up with TRBD2. Looked up from germline, CDR1 is SGHAT and CDR2 is FQNNGV. Trimming took 0 bases from V and 7 from J; bases not matched to a gene: 8. The CDR3 runs to 18 residues. CDR3 sequence reads: CASSLEGTSGRNINTQYF. In DNA form, the CDR3 reads TGTGCCAGCAGCTTAGAAGGGACTAGCGGGAGGAACATTAATACGCAGTATTTT.

This clonotype was counted ten times or more. This rearrangement joins TRBV11-2 to TRBJ1-1, with D hard to call. V lost 3 bases and J 3 bases, leaving 14 bases between the germline ends. The CDR3 runs 15 residues. Germline V CDR1 and CDR2: SGHAT, FQNNGV. The CDR3 DNA sequence: TGTGCCAGCAGCTTGGCGGACGTACGACACACTGAAGCTTTCTTT. It encodes CASSLADVRHTEAFF.

This clonotype appeared many times. The chain recombines TRBV10-3 with TRBJ2-7; TRBD1 is a possible D gene (5 bases). This CDR3 region has 15 residues. V lost 4 bases and J 2 bases, leaving 15 bases between the germline ends. In germline, CDR1 is ENHRY, CDR2 SYGVKD. The CDR3 DNA reads TGTGCCATCAGTGCAGGCCAGGGCGACACCTACGAGCAGTACTTC. It translates to CAISAGQGDTYEQYF.

This clonotype was seen many times. This chain connects TRBV7-9 to TRBJ2-7, with D possibly matching TRBD1 (5 bases). Germline lookup yields CDR1 SEHNR and CDR2 FQNEAQ (reference sequence). CDR3 length equals 11 residues. Between the trimmed V and J ends, which lost 4 bases and 9 bases, there was a span of 10 bases. In DNA form, the CDR3 reads TGTGCCAGCAGCTCAGGGTTCGGGCAGTACGTC. Translation gives CASSSGFGQYV.

This clonotype was counted many times. The rearrangement joins TRBV30 to TRBJ2-2; the match to TRBD2 covers 15 bases. The CDR3 has 20 residues. J gave up 4 bases and V 0 bases, and 12 bases lay outside the gene matches. Germline CDR1 is GTSNPN and CDR2 is SVGIG (reference sequence). The CDR3 DNA follows: TGTGCCTGGAGTGTACGCTTTGGACTAGCGGGGGGGCCGGGCACCGGGGAGCTGTTTTTT. This gives the protein CAWSVRFGLAGGPGTGELFF.

This clonotype came up many times. CDR3 sequence: CASSLHSPQETQYF. CDR3 coding DNA: TGTGCCAGCAGTTTGCACAGTCCCCAAGAGACCCAGTACTTC. This chain joins TRBV12-3 or TRBV12-4 and TRBJ2-5; no clear D gene. The V and J ends lost 3 bases and 1 base respectively, with 9 bases between them. The CDR3 extends over 14 amino acids.

In this sample, this clonotype turned up a few times. This chain uses TRBV6-5 with TRBJ1-5; 8 bases agree with TRBD1. The junction had 1 base not matched to a gene; V was cut back by 0 bases and J by 6 bases. The germline gives CDR1 MNHEY, CDR2 SVGAGI. This CDR3 has 14 amino acids. The CDR3 loop is CASSYSTGGQPQHF. In DNA form, the CDR3 reads TGTGCCAGCAGTTACTCCACAGGGGGTCAGCCCCAGCATTTT.

This clonotype was observed many times. This chain links TRBV20-1 with TRBJ2-6; a weak D match, TRBD1 (6 bases). The CDR3 loop spans 17 amino acids. Germline V CDR1 and CDR2: DFQATT, SNEGSKA (reference sequence). Trimming removed 0 bases from V and 0 bases from J, with 12 bases in between. The DNA of the CDR3 is TGCAGTGCTAGAGAGATGGGGGCGAGCTCTGGGGCCAACGTCCTGACTTTC. It is translated as CSAREMGASSGANVLTF.

This clonotype came up a few times. V is TRBV7-2 and J is TRBJ2-5, with D tentatively TRBD1 (6 bases). Germline V gene data show CDR1 as SGHTA and CDR2 as FQGNSA. The V gene lost 1 base and the J gene lost 2 bases, with 11 bases spanning the gap. The CDR3 runs 15 residues. The CDR3 reads CASSLVAGQQETQYF. The CDR3 region has the DNA TGTGCCAGCAGCTTAGTAGCCGGACAGCAAGAGACCCAGTACTTC. Full variable domain (remainder filled in from reference TRBV7-2 and TRBJ2-5): GAGVSQSPSNKVTEKGKDVELRCDPISGHTALYWYRQSLGQGLEFLIYFQGNSAPDKSGLPSDRFSAERTGGSVSTLTIQRTQQEDSAVYLCASSLVAGQQETQYFGPGTRLLVL.

This clonotype was picked up many times. The rearrangement uses TRBV11-2 and TRBJ2-7; 9 bases are a match to TRBD1. In germline, CDR1 is SGHAT, CDR2 FQNNGV. With V trimmed by 2 bases and J by 3 bases, 5 bases remained unmatched. The CDR3 consists of 15 residues. The CDR3 is CASSLPGQGLYEQYF. CDR3 in DNA: TGTGCCAGCAGCTTACCTGGACAGGGGCTCTACGAGCAGTACTTC.

This rearrangement joins TRBV3-1 to TRBJ1-1; no clear D gene. The CDR3 is 15 amino acids. The V end was cut by 0 bases, the J end by 1 base, with 9 bases between. CDR1 and CDR2 (germline): LGHDT, YNNKEL (reference sequence). CDR3 in amino acids: CASSQDPTPNTEAFF. CDR3 nucleotide sequence: TGTGCCAGCAGCCAAGATCCGACACCGAACACTGAAGCTTTCTTT.